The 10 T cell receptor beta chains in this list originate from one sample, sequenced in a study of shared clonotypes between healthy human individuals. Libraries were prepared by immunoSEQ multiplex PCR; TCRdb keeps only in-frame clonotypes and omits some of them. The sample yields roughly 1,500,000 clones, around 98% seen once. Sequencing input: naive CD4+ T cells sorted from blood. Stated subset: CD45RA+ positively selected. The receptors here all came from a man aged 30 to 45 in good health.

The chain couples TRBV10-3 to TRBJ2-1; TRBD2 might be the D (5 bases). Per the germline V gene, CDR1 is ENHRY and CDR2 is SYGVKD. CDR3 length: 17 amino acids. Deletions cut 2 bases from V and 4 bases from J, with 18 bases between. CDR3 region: CAISETLHSDLYNEQFF. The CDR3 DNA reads TGTGCCATCAGTGAGACATTGCATTCGGACTTGTACAATGAGCAGTTCTTC.

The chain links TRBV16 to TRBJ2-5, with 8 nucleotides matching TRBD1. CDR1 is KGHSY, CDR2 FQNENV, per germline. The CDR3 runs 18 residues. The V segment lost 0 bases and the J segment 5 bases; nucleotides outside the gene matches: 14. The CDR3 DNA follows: TGTGCCAGCAGCCAATCGCAGGGGGCTGAAGGTAGCATGGAGACCCAGTACTTC. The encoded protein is CASSQSQGAEGSMETQYF.

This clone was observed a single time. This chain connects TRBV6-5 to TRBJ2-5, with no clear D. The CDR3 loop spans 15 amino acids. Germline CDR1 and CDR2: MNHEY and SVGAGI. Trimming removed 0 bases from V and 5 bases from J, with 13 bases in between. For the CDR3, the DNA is TGTGCCAGCAGTTACTCGGGTCAGGTTCTCGAGACCCAGTACTTC. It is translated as CASSYSGQVLETQYF.

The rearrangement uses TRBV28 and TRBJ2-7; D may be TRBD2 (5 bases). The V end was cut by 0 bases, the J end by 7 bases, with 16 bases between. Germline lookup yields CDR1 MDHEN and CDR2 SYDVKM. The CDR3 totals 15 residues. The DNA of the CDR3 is TGTGCCAGCAGTTTATGGTTGAGAGGGCCGGGAGAGCAGTACTTC. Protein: CASSLWLRGPGEQYF.

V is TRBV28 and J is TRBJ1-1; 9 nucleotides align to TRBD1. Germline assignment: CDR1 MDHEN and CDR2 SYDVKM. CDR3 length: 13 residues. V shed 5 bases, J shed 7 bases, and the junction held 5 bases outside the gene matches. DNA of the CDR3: TGTGCCAGCAGTGAGACAGGGGGGATTGAAGCTTTCTTT. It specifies CASSETGGIEAFF.

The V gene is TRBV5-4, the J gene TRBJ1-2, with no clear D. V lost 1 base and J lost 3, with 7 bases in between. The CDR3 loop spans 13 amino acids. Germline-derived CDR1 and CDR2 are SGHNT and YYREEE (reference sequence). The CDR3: CASSLRRDYGYTF. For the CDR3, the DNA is TGTGCCAGCAGCTTGCGACGGGACTATGGCTACACCTTC.

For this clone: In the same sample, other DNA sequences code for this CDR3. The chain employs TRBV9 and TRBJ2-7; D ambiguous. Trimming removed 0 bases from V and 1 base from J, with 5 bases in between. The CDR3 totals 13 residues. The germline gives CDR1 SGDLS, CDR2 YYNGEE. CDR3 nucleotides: TGTGCCAGCAGCGTAGACCCATCCTACGAGCAGTACTTC. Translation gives CASSVDPSYEQYF.

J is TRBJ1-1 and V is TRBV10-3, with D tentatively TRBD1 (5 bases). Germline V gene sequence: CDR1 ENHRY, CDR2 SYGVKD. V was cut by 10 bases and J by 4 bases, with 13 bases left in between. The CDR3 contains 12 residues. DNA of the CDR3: TGTGCCACGACTCGGGGGAGCACTGAAGCTTTCTTT. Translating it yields CATTRGSTEAFF.

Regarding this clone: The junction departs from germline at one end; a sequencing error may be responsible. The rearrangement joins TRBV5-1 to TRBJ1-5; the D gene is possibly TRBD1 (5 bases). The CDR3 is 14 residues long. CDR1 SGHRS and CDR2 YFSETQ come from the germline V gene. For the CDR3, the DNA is TGCGCCAGCAGCCCAAGGGGTAGCGATCAGCCCCAGCATTTT. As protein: CASSPRGSDQPQHF.

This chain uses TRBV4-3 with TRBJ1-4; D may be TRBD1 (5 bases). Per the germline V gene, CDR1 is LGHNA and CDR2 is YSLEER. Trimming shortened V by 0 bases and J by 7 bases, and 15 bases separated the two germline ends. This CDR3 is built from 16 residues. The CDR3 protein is CASSQDRRQGGEKLFF. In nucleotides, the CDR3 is TGCGCCAGCAGCCAAGATCGAAGGCAGGGAGGTGAAAAACTGTTTTTT.